This passage covers 30 T cell receptor beta chains from one sample sequenced in a study of cytomegalovirus exposure and HLA in healthy donors. Use of 60 Vbeta and 13 Jbeta primers characterized the PCR. Method: immunoSEQ multiplex PCR; TCRdb's copy keeps in-frame clones and lacks some. Here the sample spans 90,000 to 150,000 clones, roughly 65% being singletons. Sequenced sample: PBMCs. Receptors were obtained from a middle-aged man in good health and CMV-seropositive.

J is TRBJ2-1 and V is TRBV18; TRBD2 agrees at 11 bases. Germline values: CDR1 KGHSH, CDR2 LQKENI. The V gene end was trimmed by 1 base and the J gene end by 7 bases; junction bases not matched to a gene: 15. The CDR3 sequence is 19 residues long. The CDR3 spells CASSPRWLAGGSFLNEQFF. Here the CDR3 DNA reads TGTGCCAGCTCACCACGGTGGCTAGCGGGAGGCTCCTTCTTAAATGAGCAGTTCTTC.

This chain links TRBV7-9 with TRBJ2-1; 7 bases map to TRBD2. This CDR3 is built from 16 residues. The germline V gene encodes CDR1 SEHNR and CDR2 FQNEAQ (reference sequence). V dropped 0 bases and J dropped 6; count of bases not matched to a gene: 8. The CDR3 region is CASSLAGLLAANEQFF. CDR3 nucleotides: TGTGCCAGCAGCTTAGCGGGACTACTAGCTGCCAATGAGCAGTTCTTC.

This chain connects TRBV27 to TRBJ2-7, with 7 bases identical to TRBD2. CDR1 and CDR2 from the germline V gene are MNHEY and SMNVEV (reference sequence). The CDR3 totals 16 residues. With V trimmed by 5 bases and J by 2 bases, 12 bases remained unmatched. CDR3 in amino acids: CASSLQASGSTYEQYF. CDR3 coding DNA: TGTGCCAGCAGTCTGCAAGCTAGCGGATCAACCTACGAGCAGTACTTC.

The CDR3 sequence: CASSEGHHSGANVLTF. CDR3 bases: TGCGCCAGCAGCGAAGGACACCACTCTGGGGCCAACGTCCTGACTTTC. The chain links TRBV10-1 to TRBJ2-6; TRBD1 might be the D (5 bases). Trimming stripped 6 bases from V and 0 bases from J, with 12 bases between. This CDR3 is built from 16 residues. Germline V gene data show CDR1 as WNHNN and CDR2 as SYGVQD (reference sequence).

The chain recombines TRBV12-5 with TRBJ2-1, with D perhaps TRBD1 (7 bases). CDR1 and CDR2 (germline): LGHNT, FRNRAP. The CDR3 totals 13 residues. Deletions cut 5 bases from V and 8 bases from J, with 13 bases between. The CDR3 nucleotides are TGTGCTAGTGGTCCGGGGGACAGAGATGAGCAGTTCTTC. It is translated as CASGPGDRDEQFF. The whole variable domain, filled in from reference TRBV12-5 and TRBJ2-1, reads DARVTQTPRHKVTEMGQEVTMRCQPILGHNTVFWYRQTMMQGLELLAYFRNRAPLDDSGMPKDRFSAEMPDATLATLKIQPSEPRDSAVYFCASGPGDRDEQFFGPGTRLTVL.

CDR3 region: CASSPTVGQAEAFF. The CDR3 DNA reads TGTGCCAGCAGCCCTACGGTGGGGCAGGCTGAAGCTTTCTTT. The V call is TRBV5-6, the J call TRBJ1-1, with D possibly matching TRBD1 (5 bases). There are 14 residues in the CDR3. With 4 bases removed from V and 6 bases from J, the gap between germline ends came to 16 bases. The germline gives CDR1 SGHDT, CDR2 YYEEEE.

The CDR3 reads CASSMDSNSGNTIYF. In DNA form, the CDR3 reads TGTGCCAGCAGTATGGACAGCAACTCTGGAAACACCATATATTTT. This chain joins TRBV2 and TRBJ1-3; possible D gene TRBD1, 6 bases. Germline CDR1 and CDR2: SNHLY and FYNNEI. The CDR3 totals 15 residues. V lost 5 bases and J 0 bases, leaving 11 bases between the germline ends.

The chain carries TRBV6-1 and TRBJ2-2; possibly TRBD1 for D (6 bases). V gave up 2 bases and J gave up 6 bases, with 10 bases separating them. This CDR3 is built from 14 residues. Germline V CDR1 and CDR2: MNHNS, SASEGT. The CDR3 is CASSEQGRAGELFF. The CDR3 bases are TGTGCCAGCAGTGAACAGGGGAGAGCCGGGGAGCTGTTTTTT.

The rearrangement uses TRBV7-9 and TRBJ2-3; 13 bases line up with TRBD2. The CDR3 consists of 16 residues. V lost 1 base to trimming and J lost 4 bases; unmatched junction nucleotides: 2. Germline loops: CDR1 SEHNR, CDR2 FQNEAQ (reference sequence). CDR3 nucleotide sequence: TGTGCCAGCAGCTTAGGACTAGCGGGAGGACCAGATACGCAGTATTTT. Its translation is CASSLGLAGGPDTQYF.

The V gene is TRBV7-9, the J gene TRBJ2-5, with 15 bases aligning to TRBD2. The V gene's germline CDR1 is SEHNR and CDR2 FQNEAQ (reference sequence). J was trimmed by 5 bases and V by 3 bases; bases with no gene match: 4. The CDR3 has 16 amino acids. The CDR3 here is CASSLGLAGGQETQYF. CDR3 bases: TGTGCCAGCAGCTTGGGACTAGCGGGAGGTCAGGAGACCCAGTACTTC.

The chain employs TRBV6-4 and TRBJ2-3; weak D call: TRBD2 (6 bases). The V gene lost 2 bases and the J gene lost 1 base, with 10 bases spanning the gap. This CDR3 is built from 15 residues. Germline V CDR1 and CDR2: MRHNA, SNTAGT. The CDR3, as DNA: TGTGCCAGCAGTGACGGGGGAGGCGGCACAGATACGCAGTATTTT. This encodes CASSDGGGGTDTQYF.

A few counts support this clone. This chain links TRBV10-3 with TRBJ1-1; D gene unclear. This CDR3 contains 13 residues. Trimming removed 7 bases at V and 3 bases at J, with 12 bases between. CDR1 and CDR2 (germline): ENHRY, SYGVKD. The CDR3 sequence: CAIKRAEDTEAFF. Here the CDR3 DNA reads TGTGCCATCAAGAGAGCCGAGGACACTGAAGCTTTCTTT.

The V call is TRBV27, the J call TRBJ1-2, with D unclear. This CDR3 is built from 13 residues. The germline CDR1 and CDR2 sequences are MNHEY and SMNVEV (reference sequence). V gave up 6 bases and J gave up 1 base, with 9 bases separating them. This CDR3 is CASSPRNNYGYTF. The CDR3 region has the DNA TGTGCCAGCAGCCCCAGGAATAACTATGGCTACACCTTC.

The chain is built from TRBV18 and TRBJ2-1; D perhaps matches TRBD1 (5 bases). In germline, CDR1 is KGHSH, CDR2 LQKENI. V was clipped by 7 bases and J by 1 base, with 8 bases between them. CDR3 length equals 13 residues. The CDR3 sequence: CASFQGSYNEQFF. The CDR3 DNA follows: TGTGCCAGCTTCCAGGGTTCCTACAATGAGCAGTTCTTC. The full variable domain, rest sourced from reference TRBV18 and TRBJ2-1, is NAGVMQNPRHLVRRRGQEARLRCSPMKGHSHVYWYRQLPEEGLKFMVYLQKENIIDESGMPKERFSAEFPKEGPSILRIQQVVRGDSAAYFCASFQGSYNEQFFGPGTRLTVL.

The V call is TRBV7-2, the J call TRBJ1-2; 8 nucleotides match TRBD1. V lost 5 bases to trimming and J lost 3 bases; unmatched junction nucleotides: 14. The CDR3 spans 17 residues. The germline V gene has CDR1 SGHTA and CDR2 FQGNSA. The CDR3 DNA is TGTGCCAGCAGCCTACGGAGCCGGGACAGGTTATACTATGGCTACACCTTC. It yields the protein CASSLRSRDRLYYGYTF.

This clone showed up just a few times. V is TRBV14 and J is TRBJ1-2; 8 nucleotides agree with TRBD1. Unmatched junction bases numbered 3, after V lost 4 bases and J lost 2 bases. In germline, CDR1 is SGHDN, CDR2 FVKESK. The length of the CDR3 is 14 residues. The CDR3 loop reads CASSPWTGNYGYTF. The DNA for the CDR3 is TGTGCCAGCAGCCCTTGGACAGGGAACTATGGCTACACCTTC.

This chain joins TRBV25-1 and TRBJ2-1; 9 bases fit TRBD2. The germline V gene has CDR1 MGHDK and CDR2 SYGVNS. The V gene end was trimmed by 4 bases and the J gene end by 5 bases; junction bases not matched to a gene: 6. This CDR3 is 15 amino acids long. CDR3 sequence (DNA): TGTGCCAGCAGTGTACCGCTAGCGGGACACAATGAGCAGTTCTTC. Translated, it gives CASSVPLAGHNEQFF.

This chain uses TRBV28 with TRBJ1-5; D unresolved. Germline V gene lookup returns CDR1 MDHEN and CDR2 SYDVKM. The ends were cut back, 2 bases at V and 7 bases at J, with 3 bases in the middle. The CDR3 contains 11 residues. CDR3 protein: CASSLGQPQHF. The CDR3 DNA reads as TGTGCCAGCAGTTTAGGCCAGCCCCAGCATTTT.

The gene calls are TRBV7-3 and TRBJ2-1; D might be TRBD1 (5 bases). Germline-derived CDR1 and CDR2 are SGHTA and FQGTGA. V lost 1 base, J lost 4 bases, and 5 bases lay in between. The CDR3 sequence is 13 residues long. CDR3 DNA sequence: TGTGCCAGCAGCTTAAGACAGTACAATGAGCAGTTCTTC. Translation gives CASSLRQYNEQFF. The variable domain in full, with the rest retrieved from reference TRBV7-3 and TRBJ2-1, is GAGVSQTPSNKVTEKGKYVELRCDPISGHTALYWYRQSLGQGPEFLIYFQGTGAADDSGLPNDRFFAVRPEGSVSTLKIQRTERGDSAVYLCASSLRQYNEQFFGPGTRLTVL.

J is TRBJ1-2 and V is TRBV30; 9 bases align to TRBD1. This CDR3 is built from 11 residues. The V gene end was trimmed by 3 bases and the J gene end by 7 bases; junction bases not matched to a gene: 0. Germline loops: CDR1 GTSNPN, CDR2 SVGIG (reference sequence). The CDR3: CAWRTGGGYTF. The CDR3 nucleotides read TGTGCCTGGAGGACAGGGGGTGGCTACACCTTC. The full variable domain, its missing parts supplied by reference TRBV30 and TRBJ1-2, is SQTIHQWPATLVQPVGSPLSLECTVEGTSNPNLYWYRQAAGRGLQLLFYSVGIGQISSEVPQNLSASRPQDRQFILSSKKLLLSDSGFYLCAWRTGGGYTFGSGTRLTVV.

The V and J genes are TRBV7-9 and TRBJ2-7; D is possibly TRBD1 (7 bases). The CDR3 has 14 residues. V was clipped by 7 bases and J by 3 bases, with 16 bases between them. Germline-derived CDR1 and CDR2 are SEHNR and FQNEAQ (reference sequence). The CDR3 DNA follows: TGTGCCAGCATCCAGGGGGACTCAGGCTACGAGCAGTACTTC. It yields the protein CASIQGDSGYEQYF.

This clone was seen only a few times. The chain combines TRBV5-1 with TRBJ1-1; tentatively, D is TRBD1 (5 bases). Trimming took off 0 bases at V and 7 bases at J, with 13 bases between the two ends. The CDR3 consists of 14 residues. Germline CDR1 is SGHRS and CDR2 is YFSETQ. The CDR3 DNA sequence: TGCGCCAGCAGCTTGGAGGAGGGGTACAGTGAAGCTTTCTTT. This translates into CASSLEEGYSEAFF.

DNA for the CDR3: TGTGCCAGCGGAACGGGACAGGGCTCTGGAAACACCATATATTTT. It is translated as CASGTGQGSGNTIYF. This rearrangement joins TRBV28 to TRBJ1-3; TRBD1 matches 9 bases. The V and J ends lost 8 bases and 0 bases, in that order; junction bases with no gene match: 5. The germline V gene has CDR1 MDHEN and CDR2 SYDVKM. The CDR3 has 15 residues.

By proportion, this clone is medium-sized (0.01 to 0.1%). CDR3 loop: CASSQERVGEGAGTGELFF. The DNA for the CDR3 is TGCGCCAGCAGCCAAGAGAGAGTAGGCGAGGGGGCCGGCACCGGGGAGCTGTTTTTT. This sequence joins TRBV4-1 and TRBJ2-2; 7 nucleotides line up with TRBD1. V trimming: 0 bases; J trimming: 4 bases; junction bases outside the gene matches: 14. CDR3 size: 19 residues. Germline V CDR1 and CDR2: MGHRA, YSYEKL.

The J gene is TRBJ1-2, the V gene TRBV2, with 11 bases lining up with TRBD1. Germline V gives CDR1 SNHLY, CDR2 FYNNEI. After removal of 6 bases from V and 8 bases from J, the junction contained 11 bases not matched to a gene. The CDR3 length is 15 residues. The CDR3 nucleotides are TGTGCCAGCAGCTCCCCGGACAGGGGGCCGGGGGGCTACACCTTC. Translated: CASSSPDRGPGGYTF. Supplemented by reference TRBV2 and TRBJ1-2, the full variable domain reads EPEVTQTPSHQVTQMGQEVILRCVPISNHLYFYWYRQILGQKVEFLVSFYNNEISEKSEIFDDQFSVERPDGSNFTLKIRSTKLEDSAMYFCASSSPDRGPGGYTFGSGTRLTVV.

The chain joins TRBV2 to TRBJ2-4; D may be TRBD1 (5 bases). This CDR3 region has 13 residues. Germline V CDR1 and CDR2: SNHLY, FYNNEI. The germline V and J ends were trimmed by 3 bases and 8 bases, with 11 bases remaining between them. This chain's CDR3 is CASSEDTRDIQYF. CDR3 DNA sequence: TGTGCCAGCAGTGAGGACACTCGGGACATTCAGTACTTC.

The rearrangement links TRBV29-1 to TRBJ2-5; 9 bases are a match to TRBD1. The CDR3 extends over 13 amino acids. V trimming: 7 bases; J trimming: 5 bases; junction bases outside the gene matches: 8. In germline, CDR1 is SQVTM, CDR2 ANQGSEA. CDR3 sequence: CSESGTGTETQYF. In DNA form, the CDR3 reads TGCAGCGAATCCGGGACAGGGACGGAGACCCAGTACTTC. Full variable domain (rest looked up from reference TRBV29-1 and TRBJ2-5): SAVISQKPSRDICQRGTSLTIQCQVDSQVTMMFWYRQQPGQSLTLIATANQGSEATYESGFVIDKFPISRPNLTFSTLTVSNMSPEDSSIYLCSESGTGTETQYFGPGTRLLVL.

The chain recombines TRBV6-6 with TRBJ2-7; the D gene is possibly TRBD1 (6 bases). Trimming pared 2 bases from V and 4 bases from J, leaving 9 bases between. Germline V gene lookup returns CDR1 MNHNY and CDR2 SVGAGI (reference sequence). The CDR3 totals 13 residues. CDR3 nucleotide sequence: TGTGCCAGCAGTTACACCCAGGGGTACGAGCAGTACTTC. It encodes CASSYTQGYEQYF.

This clone appeared once. This chain connects TRBV28 to TRBJ2-3; the D gene is possibly TRBD1 (5 bases). Trimming removed 3 bases from V and 2 bases from J, with 9 bases in between. The CDR3 runs to 14 residues. Germline loops: CDR1 MDHEN, CDR2 SYDVKM. The CDR3 is CASSFRAVTDTQYF. The CDR3 region has the DNA TGTGCCAGCAGTTTCAGGGCGGTCACAGATACGCAGTATTTT.

The genes are TRBV27 and TRBJ1-5; tentatively, D is TRBD1 (5 bases). This CDR3 comprises 16 residues. Per germline, CDR1 MNHEY and CDR2 SMNVEV (reference sequence). V lost 5 bases, J lost 7 bases, and 21 bases lay in between. In nucleotides, the CDR3 is TGTGCCAGCAGTCCCACTTGGGGCAGAGCAGGCCAGCCCCAGCATTTT. This gives the protein CASSPTWGRAGQPQHF.